This entry lists 20 T cell receptor beta chains sequenced from one sample in a study of cytomegalovirus exposure and HLA in healthy donors. A multiplex PCR was run with 60 Vbeta primers and 13 Jbeta primers. Profiled with immunoSEQ multiplex PCR; TCRdb holds only in-frame clones, not every one. The data hold tens of thousands of clones, with about 70% observed a single time. Sequencing was carried out using PBMCs. The receptors shown here come from a woman between 50 and 59 years old in good health and CMV-seropositive.

The V and J genes are TRBV2 and TRBJ1-1, with 7 bases that match TRBD1. V trimming: 5 bases; J trimming: 8 bases; junction bases outside the gene matches: 8. The CDR3 sequence is 13 residues long. Germline CDR1 and CDR2: SNHLY and FYNNEI. DNA for the CDR3: TGTGCCAGCAGTCCAGACAGGGACCAAGAAGCTTTCTTT. This codes for CASSPDRDQEAFF.

V gene TRBV5-5 combines with J gene TRBJ2-2; D is possibly TRBD2 (6 bases). CDR1 and CDR2 (germline): SGHKS, YYEKEE (reference sequence). This CDR3 comprises 15 residues. Trimming shortened V by 4 bases and J by 2 bases, and 12 bases separated the two germline ends. The CDR3 protein is CASSPTEGNTGELFF. CDR3 bases: TGTGCCAGCAGCCCCACGGAGGGAAACACCGGGGAGCTGTTTTTT.

The V gene is TRBV27, the J gene TRBJ2-5; the D gene is possibly TRBD1 (5 bases). Germline V lookup: CDR1 MNHEY, CDR2 SMNVEV (reference sequence). The CDR3 runs to 14 residues. V dropped 4 bases and J dropped 7 bases, with 16 bases sitting between them. The CDR3: CASSSSTGPRTQYF. CDR3 nucleotides: TGTGCCAGCAGTTCTAGTACAGGCCCCAGGACCCAGTACTTC.

The chain recombines TRBV2 with TRBJ2-1; D not certain. V was pared by 3 bases and J by 4 bases, with 7 bases between. Germline CDR1 and CDR2: SNHLY and FYNNEI. This CDR3 is 13 amino acids long. In DNA, the CDR3 is TGTGCCAGCAGTGACCTAGGTTACAATGAGCAGTTCTTC. Translating gives CASSDLGYNEQFF.

This chain uses TRBV19 with TRBJ2-5; D is possibly TRBD2 (6 bases). The CDR3 loop spans 15 amino acids. Trimming pared 7 bases from V and 5 bases from J, leaving 20 bases between. The V gene's germline CDR1 is LNHDA and CDR2 SQIVND (reference sequence). CDR3 in amino acids: CASTSRGGIKETQYF. CDR3 sequence (DNA): TGTGCCAGTACCTCACGAGGAGGGATCAAGGAGACCCAGTACTTC.

J is TRBJ1-1 and V is TRBV7-9; 7 nucleotides match TRBD1. CDR1 and CDR2 from the germline V gene are SEHNR and FQNEAQ (reference sequence). This CDR3 region has 14 residues. V was clipped by 2 bases and J by 3 bases; unmatched bases: 3. CDR3 in DNA: TGTGCCAGCAGCTTACAAGGGGGCTACACTGAAGCTTTCTTT. This codes for CASSLQGGYTEAFF.

The chain links TRBV29-1 to TRBJ2-2; TRBD2 matches at 13 bases. The V segment lost 6 bases and the J segment 5 bases; nucleotides outside the gene matches: 15. CDR1 is SQVTM and CDR2 is ANQGSEA in the germline V gene. The CDR3 runs to 18 residues. CDR3 region: CSVGALAGGPRGTGELFF. The CDR3 nucleotides are TGCAGCGTCGGGGCACTAGCGGGAGGGCCCAGGGGGACCGGGGAGCTGTTTTTT.

The chain couples TRBV6-1 to TRBJ1-5, with a possible D match to TRBD1 (6 bases). The V end lost 9 bases, the J end lost 4 bases, and 16 bases lay between the germline ends. Looked up from germline, CDR1 is MNHNS and CDR2 is SASEGT. The length of the CDR3 is 14 residues. Here the CDR3 reads CASQGPLGNQPQHF. The DNA of the CDR3 is TGTGCCAGTCAGGGGCCCCTAGGGAATCAGCCCCAGCATTTT.

In its sample, this clone was seen a few times. The chain recombines TRBV7-8 with TRBJ1-1, with no clear D. Trimming left V 1 base short and J 1 base short, with 4 bases between. The germline V gene encodes CDR1 SGHVS and CDR2 FQNEAQ. The CDR3 extends over 13 amino acids. In DNA form, the CDR3 reads TGTGCCAGCAGCTTAGGTCAGAACACTGAAGCTTTCTTT. The encoded protein is CASSLGQNTEAFF.

J is TRBJ2-1 and V is TRBV7-3; no clear D gene. CDR1 SGHTA and CDR2 FQGTGA come from the germline V gene. The CDR3 consists of 14 residues. V was pared by 7 bases and J by 1 base, with 11 bases between. DNA of the CDR3: TGTGCCAGCACCCCGAGCGATTCCTACAATGAGCAGTTCTTC. It specifies CASTPSDSYNEQFF.

This clone occurred a few times. CDR3 DNA: TGTGCCAGTAGTATTCCCACGACAGGGGCCAGTGAAGCTTTCTTT. The encoded protein is CASSIPTTGASEAFF. The J gene is TRBJ1-1, the V gene TRBV19; the match to TRBD1 covers 8 bases. The CDR3 is 15 residues long. V shed 3 bases and J 7 bases; nucleotides not matched to a gene: 10. Germline V gives CDR1 LNHDA, CDR2 SQIVND (reference sequence).

The chain has TRBV12-5 and TRBJ2-1, with 7 bases lining up with TRBD2. This CDR3 comprises 13 residues. Trimming took 4 bases from V and 15 from J; bases not matched to a gene: 12. CDR1 and CDR2 (germline): LGHNT, FRNRAP. In nucleotides, the CDR3 is TGTGCTAGTGGTTCCCTAGCGGTCGGAGGGCTGTTCTTC. As protein: CASGSLAVGGLFF.

The chain employs TRBV9 and TRBJ2-3, with D possibly matching TRBD1 (6 bases). Trimming left V 4 bases short and J 3 bases short, with 12 bases between. The CDR3 totals 14 residues. The germline V gene has CDR1 SGDLS and CDR2 YYNGEE. The DNA of the CDR3 is TGTGCCAGCAGCCCTTCCCAGGGGACAGATACGCAGTATTTT. This encodes CASSPSQGTDTQYF. Based on the CDR3 plus reference TRBV9 and TRBJ2-3, the full variable domain is DSGVTQTPKHLITATGQRVTLRCSPRSGDLSVYWYQQSLDQGLQFLIQYYNGEERAKGNILERFSAQQFPDLHSELNLSSLELGDSALYFCASSPSQGTDTQYFGPGTRLTVL.

The chain has TRBV6-5 and TRBJ1-5; D uncertain. CDR1 and CDR2 (germline): MNHEY, SVGAGI. The CDR3 covers 15 residues. Trimming stripped 5 bases from V and 6 bases from J, with 17 bases between. The CDR3 DNA reads as TGTGCCAGCAGTCCTCTCGGGGAGGGCATTCAGCCCCAGCATTTT. Residues: CASSPLGEGIQPQHF.

This rearrangement joins TRBV30 to TRBJ1-4; D unclear. Trimming pared 1 base from V and 7 bases from J, leaving 10 bases between. Germline lookup yields CDR1 GTSNPN and CDR2 SVGIG (reference sequence). This CDR3 has 13 residues. CDR3 nucleotides: TGTGCCTGGAGTGACGGAGCTAGTGAAAAACTGTTTTTT. This translates into CAWSDGASEKLFF.

The chain has TRBV28 and TRBJ1-4; possibly TRBD1 for D (6 bases). There are 16 residues in the CDR3. Germline V CDR1 and CDR2: MDHEN, SYDVKM. V dropped 6 bases and J dropped 6 bases, with 20 bases sitting between them. In DNA, the CDR3 is TGTGCCAGCAGACCTAAAGGATTGAAGGGGGATGAAAAACTGTTTTTT. Translating it yields CASRPKGLKGDEKLFF.

The V gene is TRBV7-9, the J gene TRBJ2-3; maybe TRBD1 (5 bases). This CDR3 region has 13 residues. CDR1 SEHNR and CDR2 FQNEAQ come from the germline V gene (reference sequence). V lost 8 bases and J lost 1, with 10 bases in between. CDR3: CASQGAGTDTQYF. Here the CDR3 DNA reads TGTGCCAGCCAAGGGGCAGGCACAGATACGCAGTATTTT. The entire variable domain, with the rest obtained from reference TRBV7-9 and TRBJ2-3, is as follows: DTGVSQNPRHKITKRGQNVTFRCDPISEHNRLYWYRQTLGQGPEFLTYFQNEAQLEKSRLLSDRFSAERPKGSFSTLEIQRTEQGDSAMYLCASQGAGTDTQYFGPGTRLTVL.

This clone has only a few counts. This sequence joins TRBV7-9 and TRBJ1-3; possibly TRBD1 for D (6 bases). Germline loops: CDR1 SEHNR, CDR2 FQNEAQ (reference sequence). The CDR3 totals 14 residues. V was cut by 4 bases and J by 1 base, with 8 bases left in between. CDR3: CASSSRGSGNTIYF. DNA of the CDR3: TGTGCCAGCAGCTCCAGGGGTTCTGGAAACACCATATATTTT. The whole variable domain, filled in from reference TRBV7-9 and TRBJ1-3, reads DTGVSQNPRHKITKRGQNVTFRCDPISEHNRLYWYRQTLGQGPEFLTYFQNEAQLEKSRLLSDRFSAERPKGSFSTLEIQRTEQGDSAMYLCASSSRGSGNTIYFGEGSWLTVV.

The chain joins TRBV18 to TRBJ1-1; D is uncertain. This CDR3 comprises 13 residues. Germline CDR1 KGHSH, CDR2 LQKENI. Trimming left V 3 bases short and J 1 base short, with 6 bases between. CDR3 coding DNA: TGTGCCAGCTCACCGGCGGGGAACACTGAAGCTTTCTTT. Protein sequence: CASSPAGNTEAFF.

The chain uses TRBV7-9 and TRBJ1-4; 7 bases fit TRBD1. This CDR3 is built from 16 residues. CDR1 is SEHNR and CDR2 is FQNEAQ in the germline V gene (reference sequence). The V segment lost 3 bases and the J segment 5 bases; nucleotides outside the gene matches: 9. The CDR3 is CASSLWGDSRNEKLFF. CDR3 bases: TGTGCCAGCAGCTTGTGGGGGGACAGCAGAAATGAAAAACTGTTTTTT.